One sample yielded the 24 T cell receptor beta chains listed below, sequenced in a study of siplizumab effects on memory and regulatory T cells. Profiling relied on immunoSEQ multiplex PCR, and the TCRdb table lists in-frame clones only, not all of them. This sample yields about 100,000 clones, of which about 93% are seen a single time; under 0.65% belongs to the top ten. Sequencing input: Tregs sorted from blood. These receptors came from a human donor in good health.

The chain links TRBV4-2 to TRBJ2-1, with unresolved D. Germline V CDR1 and CDR2: LGHNA, YNFKEQ. Trimming removed 7 bases from V and 4 bases from J, with 17 bases in between. This CDR3 is built from 15 residues. CDR3: CASNLDPLGYNEQFF. The CDR3 coding sequence is TGTGCCAGCAACCTTGACCCCCTGGGGTACAATGAGCAGTTCTTC.

V usage is TRBV25-1 and J usage is TRBJ1-1; D unresolved. Germline V CDR1 and CDR2: MGHDK, SYGVNS. This CDR3 comprises 11 residues. V dropped 7 bases and J dropped 1 base, with 4 bases sitting between them. CDR3 in amino acids: CASIRNTEAFF. The CDR3, as DNA: TGTGCCAGCATCCGGAACACTGAAGCTTTCTTT.

The chain has TRBV27 and TRBJ2-2; D may be TRBD1 (6 bases). CDR1 MNHEY and CDR2 SMNVEV come from the germline V gene (reference sequence). There are 14 residues in the CDR3. V gave up 9 bases and J gave up 5 bases, with 16 bases separating them. CDR3 coding DNA: TGTGCCAGTAAACAGGGTAGGCTAACCGGGGAGCTGTTTTTT. This gives the protein CASKQGRLTGELFF.

Points on this clone: Other DNA sequences within the sample encode an identical CDR3. The chain combines TRBV5-1 with TRBJ1-1; TRBD1 aligns across 10 bases. Looked up from germline, CDR1 is SGHRS and CDR2 is YFSETQ. V shed 3 bases and J 3 bases; nucleotides not matched to a gene: 2. This CDR3 contains 14 residues. CDR3 region: CASSSDRGHTEAFF. In DNA, the CDR3 is TGCGCCAGCAGCTCCGACAGGGGGCACACTGAAGCTTTCTTT.

V is TRBV5-8 and J is TRBJ2-3, with a weak D call TRBD2 (6 bases). This CDR3 is 13 amino acids long. Germline assignment: CDR1 SGHTS and CDR2 YDEGEE. V was trimmed by 6 bases and J by 2 bases, leaving 10 bases between them. CDR3 nucleotide sequence: TGTGCCAGCAAGCTAGCGACCACAGATACGCAGTATTTT. Its translation: CASKLATTDTQYF.

This clone was picked up one time. The chain links TRBV25-1 to TRBJ2-2; 7 nucleotides match TRBD1. This CDR3 is built from 13 residues. V trimming: 6 bases; J trimming: 7 bases; junction bases outside the gene matches: 5. Germline loops: CDR1 MGHDK, CDR2 SYGVNS. CDR3 DNA: TGTGCCAGCAGGAGACAGGGTATCGGGGAGCTGTTTTTT. Its protein product is CASRRQGIGELFF.

The CDR3 spells CSARGEGAFF. In nucleotides, the CDR3 is TGCAGTGCTCGAGGGGAGGGAGCTTTCTTT. The chain is built from TRBV20-1 and TRBJ1-1, with TRBD1 as a possible D gene (5 bases). This CDR3 spans 10 amino acids. With 5 bases removed from V and 10 bases from J, the gap between germline ends came to 11 bases. Germline lookup yields CDR1 DFQATT and CDR2 SNEGSKA (reference sequence).

V gene TRBV5-1 combines with J gene TRBJ2-1; D uncertain. CDR1 and CDR2 from the germline V gene are SGHRS and YFSETQ. V was pared by 2 bases and J by 4 bases, with 16 bases between. The CDR3 runs to 16 residues. The CDR3 DNA sequence: TGCGCCAGCAGCTTAGCCTTTCAGACCGCATACAATGAGCAGTTCTTC. It specifies CASSLAFQTAYNEQFF.

This clone has only one observation. The gene calls are TRBV28 and TRBJ2-1; no definite D call. The CDR3 length is 11 residues. The V and J ends lost 8 bases and 8 bases respectively, with 10 bases between them. Looked up from germline, CDR1 is MDHEN and CDR2 is SYDVKM. CDR3 in DNA: TGTGCCAGCCTAACTGTGGATGAGCAGTTCTTC. Translated, it gives CASLTVDEQFF.

The rearrangement joins TRBV30 to TRBJ1-2; 10 nucleotides line up with TRBD1. This CDR3 has 13 amino acids. The ends lost 6 bases at V and 1 base at J; junction bases unmatched: 2. CDR1 is GTSNPN, CDR2 SVGIG, per germline (reference sequence). This CDR3 is CACRDRGNYGYTF. The DNA for the CDR3 is TGTGCCTGCCGGGACAGGGGTAACTATGGCTACACCTTC.

V and J are TRBV28 and TRBJ1-5; unclear D gene. Per germline, CDR1 MDHEN and CDR2 SYDVKM. Trimming left V 6 bases short and J 5 bases short, with 8 bases between. The CDR3 extends over 12 amino acids. CDR3 region: CASRRRDQPQHF. CDR3 coding DNA: TGTGCCAGCAGAAGGAGGGATCAGCCCCAGCATTTT.

The genes are TRBV7-2 and TRBJ2-7; 10 positions agree with TRBD2. Unmatched junction bases numbered 13, after V lost 5 bases and J lost 3 bases. The CDR3 consists of 17 residues. Germline CDR1 is SGHTA and CDR2 is FQGNSA. The CDR3 reads CASSPRRRLAGIYEQYF. The CDR3 DNA sequence: TGTGCCAGCAGCCCCCGCCGCAGACTAGCGGGTATCTACGAGCAGTACTTC.

V and J are TRBV6-6 and TRBJ1-4; TRBD1 aligns across 7 bases. The CDR3 sequence is 15 residues long. J was trimmed by 4 bases and V by 6 bases; bases with no gene match: 8. CDR1 and CDR2 (germline): MNHNY, SVGAGI (reference sequence). The DNA for the CDR3 is TGTGCCAGCAGCTCCGGACAGGTGCTTAATGAAAAACTGTTTTTT. As protein: CASSSGQVLNEKLFF.

The V and J genes are TRBV19 and TRBJ1-2; the D gene is possibly TRBD1 (5 bases). The V gene lost 5 bases and the J gene lost 4 bases, with 8 bases spanning the gap. The length of the CDR3 is 12 residues. Germline CDR1 and CDR2: LNHDA and SQIVND (reference sequence). DNA of the CDR3: TGTGCCAGTAGTCCGGGACTCTATGGCTACACCTTC. Amino acids: CASSPGLYGYTF. The full variable domain, with the rest looked up from reference TRBV19 and TRBJ1-2, is DGGITQSPKYLFRKEGQNVTLSCEQNLNHDAMYWYRQDPGQGLRLIYYSQIVNDFQKGDIAEGYSVSREKKESFPLTVTSAQKNPTAFYLCASSPGLYGYTFGSGTRLTVV.

The rearrangement uses TRBV7-9 and TRBJ2-6, with 8 bases identical to TRBD2. The junction had 7 bases not matched to a gene; V was cut back by 6 bases and J by 0 bases. CDR3 size: 17 residues. The germline gives CDR1 SEHNR, CDR2 FQNEAQ (reference sequence). The CDR3 DNA sequence: TGTGCCAGCAGGAAGACTAGCGCCGTCTCTGGGGCCAACGTCCTGACTTTC. This gives the protein CASRKTSAVSGANVLTF.

This chain links TRBV6-5 with TRBJ2-5; D is ambiguous. Trimming removed 0 bases at V and 4 bases at J, with 9 bases between. The CDR3 has 14 residues. CDR1 is MNHEY, CDR2 SVGAGI, per germline. The CDR3 region has the DNA TGTGCCAGCAGTTACTCCGCAACCGGAGAGACCCAGTACTTC. It yields the protein CASSYSATGETQYF.

The rearrangement links TRBV11-2 to TRBJ2-1, with 8 positions matching TRBD2. CDR1 is SGHAT and CDR2 is FQNNGV in the germline V gene. CDR3 length: 13 amino acids. After removal of 5 bases from V and 9 bases from J, the junction contained 6 bases not matched to a gene. CDR3 DNA: TGTGCCAGCAGCATCCTTAGCGGGGCTGAGCAGTTCTTC. Translating it yields CASSILSGAEQFF.

V and J are TRBV28 and TRBJ1-2; possibly TRBD1 for D (5 bases). Looked up from germline, CDR1 is MDHEN and CDR2 is SYDVKM. The CDR3 loop spans 13 amino acids. For the CDR3, the DNA is TGTGCAGTAGAGAGGGGATTGAGGAGCGGCTACACCTTC. Translating it yields CAVERGLRSGYTF.

The chain recombines TRBV5-6 with TRBJ1-1; a possible D gene is TRBD1 (5 bases). V lost 4 bases, J lost 4 bases, and 17 bases lay in between. The CDR3 loop spans 15 amino acids. The germline V gene encodes CDR1 SGHDT and CDR2 YYEEEE. The CDR3, as DNA: TGTGCCAGCAGCCCAGTAGGAACAGGCCTCACTGAAGCTTTCTTT. As protein: CASSPVGTGLTEAFF.

V gene TRBV11-2 combines with J gene TRBJ1-6, with D tentatively TRBD1 (5 bases). Germline lookup yields CDR1 SGHAT and CDR2 FQNNGV. CDR3 size: 15 residues. V dropped 3 bases and J dropped 10 bases, with 16 bases sitting between them. The CDR3 loop is CASSFGSHRTSPLHF. DNA for the CDR3: TGTGCCAGCAGCTTCGGCTCCCACAGGACATCACCCCTCCACTTT.

The J gene is TRBJ1-6, the V gene TRBV25-1; D unresolved. V was cut by 1 base and J by 8 bases, with 18 bases left in between. CDR1 is MGHDK, CDR2 SYGVNS, per germline. The CDR3 is 17 amino acids. CDR3 coding DNA: TGTGCCAGCAGTGAATCCTTGCCCCTCAAACTTGATTCACCCCTCCACTTT. Amino acid sequence: CASSESLPLKLDSPLHF.

V gene TRBV19 combines with J gene TRBJ2-6; 7 nucleotides align to TRBD1. The CDR3 length is 15 residues. The V gene end was trimmed by 3 bases and the J gene end by 1 base; junction bases not matched to a gene: 0. The V gene's germline CDR1 is LNHDA and CDR2 SQIVND (reference sequence). In DNA, the CDR3 is TGTGCCAGTAGTATCAGGGGGTCTGGGGCCAACGTCCTGACTTTC. Amino acid sequence: CASSIRGSGANVLTF. Drawing the rest from reference TRBV19 and TRBJ2-6, the complete variable domain is DGGITQSPKYLFRKEGQNVTLSCEQNLNHDAMYWYRQDPGQGLRLIYYSQIVNDFQKGDIAEGYSVSREKKESFPLTVTSAQKNPTAFYLCASSIRGSGANVLTFGAGSRLTVL.

The chain combines TRBV9 with TRBJ1-3; TRBD1 might be the D (5 bases). CDR3 length equals 14 residues. The V and J ends lost 3 bases and 4 bases respectively, with 11 bases between them. Germline CDR1 reads SGDLS; CDR2 reads YYNGEE. The CDR3 loop is CASSGQGSGNTIYF. The CDR3 bases are TGTGCCAGCAGCGGGCAGGGATCGGGAAACACCATATATTTT.

V usage is TRBV9 and J usage is TRBJ2-1, with 8 bases identical to TRBD2. The germline gives CDR1 SGDLS, CDR2 YYNGEE. The CDR3 consists of 17 residues. Trimming took 4 bases from V and 3 from J; bases not matched to a gene: 12. The CDR3 here is CASSQLHSGKIYNEQFF. As DNA, the CDR3 is TGTGCCAGCAGCCAACTTCATAGCGGGAAGATCTACAATGAGCAGTTCTTC.